Listed here are 24 T cell receptor beta chains from one sample, sequenced in a study of Graves' ophthalmopathy and Graves' hyperthyroidism (dated by TCRdb to the late 2010s). For sequencing, an Illumina HiSeq 2000 was employed. TCR beta CDR3 regions were amplified from RNA transcripts for repertoire sequencing. The first round of RT-PCR was done with HTBI primers and the Qiagen OneStep RT-PCR kit, and was followed by a second round of multiplex PCR, then size selection and purification. Clones were called with MiXCR by TCRdb after fastp trimmed the public reads at Q25, and only in-frame beta chains were retained. Every distinct CDR3 protein forms one entry, paired with its most common genes and DNA. This sample comprises approximately 460,000 distinct CDR3 sequences, 13% to 15% of them detected only once. About a tenth of the sample rests with the top ten. The specimen sequenced was blood. The receptors shown here come from a woman in her 30s with Graves' ophthalmopathy. Donor details come from another sample of the same person, matched by shared clones.

This clonotype was found many times. A much larger clone sits a single nucleotide away, making a read error possible. V usage is TRBV6-5 and J usage is TRBJ1-1; TRBD1 agrees at 8 bases. The CDR3 is 14 amino acids. CDR1 is MNHEY and CDR2 is SVGAGI in the germline V gene. The J segment lost 6 bases and the V segment lost 4 bases, leaving 7 bases of the junction unmatched. This CDR3 is CASSSWTGYAEAFF. CDR3 DNA: TGTGCCAGCAGTTCATGGACAGGGTACGCTGAAGCTTTCTTT.

The J gene is TRBJ1-2, the V gene TRBV12-3 or TRBV12-4; D gene ambiguous. The V end lost 4 bases, the J end lost 6 bases, and 24 bases lay between the germline ends. The CDR3 sequence is 17 residues long. The CDR3 DNA follows: TGTGCCAGCAGTTCCCTAGGCCCCCGACGGATTCATCATGGCTACACCTTC. It encodes CASSSLGPRRIHHGYTF.

This clonotype was picked up many times. V usage is TRBV6-5 and J usage is TRBJ2-7; the D gene is possibly TRBD1 (5 bases). The CDR3 loop spans 14 amino acids. Germline CDR1 and CDR2: MNHEY and SVGAGI. V was trimmed by 0 bases and J by 3 bases, leaving 9 bases between them. DNA of the CDR3: TGTGCCAGCAGTTACTCGGAAGACAGCTACGAGCAGTACTTC. Protein sequence: CASSYSEDSYEQYF.

The chain has TRBV6-1 and TRBJ1-5, with 9 bases fitting TRBD1. Germline V lookup: CDR1 MNHNS, CDR2 SASEGT. The CDR3 extends over 14 amino acids. The trim removed 7 bases at V and 7 bases at J, leaving 8 bases unmatched. CDR3 amino acids: CASNIGQGRQPQHF. The CDR3 nucleotides read TGTGCCAGCAATATTGGACAGGGGAGACAGCCCCAGCATTTT.

This clonotype was picked up many times. In DNA form, the CDR3 reads TGTGCCAGCAGTTTTCTTAGACAGATGAACACTGAAGCTTTCTTT. It yields the protein CASSFLRQMNTEAFF. The chain uses TRBV7-9 and TRBJ1-1; D may be TRBD1 (5 bases). The CDR3 is 15 amino acids. The germline V gene has CDR1 SEHNR and CDR2 FQNEAQ (reference sequence). With 6 bases removed from V and 0 bases from J, the gap between germline ends came to 14 bases.

This clonotype was seen ten or more times. The V gene is TRBV27, the J gene TRBJ1-2; 8 bases agree with TRBD1. This CDR3 contains 15 residues. With 6 bases clipped from V and 5 bases from J, the junction kept 11 bases outside the gene matches. Germline lookup yields CDR1 MNHEY and CDR2 SMNVEV (reference sequence). CDR3 amino acids: CASRFFSGGAYGYTF. CDR3 coding DNA: TGTGCCAGCAGGTTTTTTTCAGGGGGCGCATATGGCTACACCTTC.

The chain is built from TRBV27 and TRBJ2-7; 7 nucleotides line up with TRBD1. Germline V lookup: CDR1 MNHEY, CDR2 SMNVEV (reference sequence). V gave up 4 bases and J gave up 4 bases; unmatched junction bases: 4. This CDR3 spans 13 amino acids. In DNA form, the CDR3 reads TGTGCCAGCAGTTCCAGGACAGGTTACGAGCAGTACTTC. Amino acid sequence: CASSSRTGYEQYF.

There are many counts of this clonotype. This chain connects TRBV28 to TRBJ1-2, with 8 bases that match TRBD1. This CDR3 has 14 residues. With 3 bases clipped from V and 4 bases from J, the junction kept 4 bases outside the gene matches. Germline CDR1 MDHEN, CDR2 SYDVKM. In DNA form, the CDR3 reads TGTGCCAGCAGTTTGGACAGGGCACCCTATGGCTACACCTTC. Protein sequence: CASSLDRAPYGYTF.

This clonotype was counted ten times or more. The rearrangement uses TRBV28 and TRBJ1-1; no firm D call. V was cut by 5 bases and J by 7 bases, with 14 bases left in between. In germline, CDR1 is MDHEN, CDR2 SYDVKM. The CDR3 is made up of 13 amino acids. The CDR3 nucleotides are TGTGCCAGCAGTGTAGACCTAAAGGGTGAAGCTTTCTTT. Its translation is CASSVDLKGEAFF.

This clonotype came up a few times. The CDR3: CASSQGPGGESYEQYF. The DNA of the CDR3 is TGTGCCAGCAGCCAAGGTCCAGGTGGGGAATCCTACGAGCAGTACTTC. This chain uses TRBV14 with TRBJ2-7; D call uncertain. Germline CDR1 reads SGHDN; CDR2 reads FVKESK. The CDR3 has 16 amino acids. V shed 1 base and J shed 1 base, with 14 bases lying between them.

In its sample, this clonotype was seen many times. V gene TRBV6-5 combines with J gene TRBJ2-2, with 8 bases matching TRBD1. Looked up from germline, CDR1 is MNHEY and CDR2 is SVGAGI. The CDR3 has 16 amino acids. Trimming at V came to 0 bases and at J to 5 bases, leaving 5 bases not matched to a gene. CDR3 in amino acids: CASSYSQGAGTGELFF. DNA for the CDR3: TGTGCCAGCAGTTACTCCCAGGGGGCCGGAACCGGGGAGCTGTTTTTT.

The CDR3 DNA reads TGTGCCAGCAGTTTACCCGGGTCGGAGACCCAGTACTTC. Protein product: CASSLPGSETQYF. The chain combines TRBV12-3 or TRBV12-4 with TRBJ2-5, with D hard to call. CDR3 length equals 13 residues. V lost 2 bases, J lost 5 bases, and 9 bases lay in between.

The chain recombines TRBV12-3 or TRBV12-4 with TRBJ1-1, with D unresolved. The length of the CDR3 is 15 residues. V lost 5 bases, J lost 2 bases, and 15 bases lay in between. The CDR3 DNA follows: TGTGCCAGCAGTAACTGGAGTAACCGAAACACTGAAGCTTTCTTT. Translating gives CASSNWSNRNTEAFF.

This clonotype was recorded many times. The J gene is TRBJ1-1, the V gene TRBV6-5; maybe TRBD1 (5 bases). CDR1 is MNHEY and CDR2 is SVGAGI in the germline V gene. V shed 2 bases and J shed 1 base, with 8 bases lying between them. This CDR3 comprises 14 residues. DNA for the CDR3: TGTGCCAGCAGTTACGAAGGGGCGAACACTGAAGCTTTCTTT. It translates to CASSYEGANTEAFF.

This clonotype showed up just a few times. The chain links TRBV4-1 to TRBJ2-5, with D hard to call. In germline, CDR1 is MGHRA, CDR2 YSYEKL. This CDR3 contains 14 residues. V lost 1 base and J lost 5, with 11 bases in between. The CDR3 reads CASSQVDVGETQYF. The CDR3 region has the DNA TGCGCCAGCAGCCAAGTAGACGTTGGGGAGACCCAGTACTTC.

Many counts were recorded for this clonotype. V is TRBV6-2 or TRBV6-3 and J is TRBJ2-5; a weak D match, TRBD1 (6 bases). The germline V and J ends were trimmed by 0 bases and 6 bases, with 14 bases remaining between them. The CDR3 is 15 amino acids. The V gene's germline CDR1 is MNHEY and CDR2 SVGEGT. The CDR3 region has the DNA TGTGCCAGCAGTTACTCGGTCCAGGGGTGGCAGACCCAGTACTTC. This gives the protein CASSYSVQGWQTQYF.

This clonotype was counted many times. The V and J genes are TRBV4-1 and TRBJ1-3; 9 bases agree with TRBD1. Trimming took 4 bases from V and 4 from J; bases not matched to a gene: 5. The CDR3 runs to 15 residues. Germline assignment: CDR1 MGHRA and CDR2 YSYEKL. CDR3 amino acids: CASSLGQGNGNTIYF. The CDR3 coding sequence is TGCGCCAGCAGCCTGGGACAGGGAAACGGAAACACCATATATTTT.

Note on this clonotype: This may be a read error: a much more frequent sequence differs by one nucleotide. It is likely a read error, because the conserved phenylalanine at the end of the CDR3 is missing. The chain has TRBV12-3 or TRBV12-4 and TRBJ2-3, with D tentatively TRBD2 (6 bases). V shed 3 bases and J shed 5 bases, with 12 bases lying between them. The CDR3 spans 14 residues. CDR3 sequence (DNA): TGTGCCAGCAGTTTTCAAGGAGCGGGAGATACGCAGTATTGT. As protein: CASSFQGAGDTQYC.

The V and J genes are TRBV5-1 and TRBJ2-5; perhaps TRBD1 as D (6 bases). The CDR3 contains 14 residues. Deletions cut 2 bases from V and 3 bases from J, with 11 bases between. CDR1 is SGHRS and CDR2 is YFSETQ in the germline V gene. The CDR3 protein is CASSFYRVEETQYF. Here the CDR3 DNA reads TGCGCCAGCAGCTTTTACAGGGTTGAAGAGACCCAGTACTTC.

This clonotype came up many times. The CDR3 reads CASSYSGQGNQPQHF. In DNA form, the CDR3 reads TGTGCCAGCAGTTACTCGGGACAGGGGAATCAGCCCCAGCATTTT. The chain has TRBV6-5 and TRBJ1-5; TRBD1 agrees at 10 bases. The germline V gene has CDR1 MNHEY and CDR2 SVGAGI. Losses at the gene ends were 0 bases for V and 4 bases for J; bases not matched to a gene: 0. The CDR3 is 15 amino acids.

This chain connects TRBV10-1 to TRBJ1-6, with unresolved D. Per the germline V gene, CDR1 is WNHNN and CDR2 is SYGVQD (reference sequence). Trimming cost V 0 bases and J 7 bases, with 4 bases left between them. The CDR3 length is 13 residues. Here the CDR3 DNA reads TGCGCCAGCAGTGAGTCGGGGAATTCACCCCTCCACTTT. This gives the protein CASSESGNSPLHF.

This clonotype was recorded once. The chain employs TRBV12-3 or TRBV12-4 and TRBJ2-5; perhaps TRBD2 as D (7 bases). The CDR3 is 15 amino acids. Trimming stripped 5 bases from V and 3 bases from J, with 16 bases between. CDR3 nucleotides: TGTGCCAGCAGTCCTCCGGGGGGCGGGAAAGAGACCCAGTACTTC. Translated, it gives CASSPPGGGKETQYF.

This clonotype was recorded many times. This chain links TRBV12-5 with TRBJ2-5, with D hard to call. The CDR3 consists of 16 residues. CDR1 LGHNT and CDR2 FRNRAP come from the germline V gene. The V gene lost 2 bases and the J gene lost 3 bases, with 16 bases spanning the gap. The CDR3 loop reads CASGLTPRVLKETQYF. DNA for the CDR3: TGTGCTAGTGGTTTGACTCCCCGGGTGCTGAAAGAGACCCAGTACTTC.

The table lists this clonotype with many counts. V usage is TRBV15 and J usage is TRBJ2-5; TRBD2 matches 7 bases. The V and J ends lost 1 base and 4 bases, in that order; junction bases with no gene match: 3. The CDR3 loop spans 14 amino acids. Germline lookup yields CDR1 LNHNV and CDR2 YYDKDF (reference sequence). The CDR3 here is CATSRGEGRETQYF. The DNA of the CDR3 is TGTGCCACCAGCAGAGGGGAGGGTCGAGAGACCCAGTACTTC.